The source of this T cell receptor beta chain is a study of control samples from healthy donors and cancer patients. V lost 4 bases to trimming and J lost 7 bases; unmatched junction nucleotides: 5. The CDR3 loop spans 15 amino acids. Germline V gene sequence: CDR1 SGHNT, CDR2 YYREEE (reference sequence). Sequenced by immunoSEQ multiplex PCR; TCRdb stores in-frame clones only, minus some. The sample lists around 140,000 clones; around 90% were seen once. The chain recombines TRBV5-4 with TRBJ2-2; TRBD1 aligns across 12 bases. This clonotype was obtained from a man aged 35 to 55 in good health. Input material: blood. The CDR3 nucleotides read TGTGCCAGCAGCCGGGACAGGGGGCCGGGCGGGGAGCTGTTTTTT. Translated, it gives CASSRDRGPGGELFF.